Sequencing of this TCR beta chain was carried out in a study of patients and donors after allogeneic stem cell transplantation (dated by TCRdb to 2018 to 2020). Library generation was performed with RT-PCR. The sequencing machine was a NextSeq 550. In-frame beta chains were kept once TCRdb had trimmed the public reads at Q25 with fastp and called clones with MiXCR. All rows with the same CDR3 protein become a single entry with the most common DNA and genes. The sample table shows some 880,000 distinct CDR3 sequences, and under 20% are seen once. The top ten hold 5.5% to 6.5% of the sample. As for this clonotype: It has no known antigen specificity. No base quality values were provided; no much bigger clone lies one nucleotide off.

This receptor was taken from a human donor who was either an allogeneic HSCT recipient or a stem cell or donor lymphocyte infusion donor (not recorded which). It is not recorded whose cells these are; they may come from a transplant donor. Specimen: blood, either unsorted or a sorted T cell fraction (not recorded which).

In nucleotides, the sequence is TGCAGCGCTCGACAGGGGTACACTGAAGCTTTCTTT. This translates into CSARQGYTEAFF. The rearrangement combines TRBV29-1 with TRBJ1-1, with TRBD1 identical over 8 junction bases. Clipping removes 7 bases from V and 3 bases from J, with 4 as the unmatched junction base count. The CDR3 starts with the cysteine, ends with the phenylalanine, and has 12 residues. Just CDR3 DNA is preserved here, 36 bases in frame from base 1. From the germline V gene, CDR1 is SQVTM and CDR2 is ANQGSEA.